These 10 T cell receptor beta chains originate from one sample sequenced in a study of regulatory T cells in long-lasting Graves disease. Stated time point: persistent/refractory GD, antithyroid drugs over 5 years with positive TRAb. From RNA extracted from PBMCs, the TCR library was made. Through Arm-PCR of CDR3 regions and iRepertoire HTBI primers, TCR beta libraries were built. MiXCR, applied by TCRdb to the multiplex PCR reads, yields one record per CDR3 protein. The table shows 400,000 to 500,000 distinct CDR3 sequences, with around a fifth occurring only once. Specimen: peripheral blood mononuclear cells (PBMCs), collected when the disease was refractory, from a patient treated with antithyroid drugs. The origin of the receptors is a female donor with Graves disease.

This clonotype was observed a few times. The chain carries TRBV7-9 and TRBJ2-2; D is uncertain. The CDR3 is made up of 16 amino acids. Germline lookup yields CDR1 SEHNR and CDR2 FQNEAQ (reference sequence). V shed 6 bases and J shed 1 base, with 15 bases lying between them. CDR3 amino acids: CASRKVDRVNTGELFF. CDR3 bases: TGTGCCAGCAGAAAGGTGGACCGAGTGAACACCGGGGAGCTGTTTTTT.

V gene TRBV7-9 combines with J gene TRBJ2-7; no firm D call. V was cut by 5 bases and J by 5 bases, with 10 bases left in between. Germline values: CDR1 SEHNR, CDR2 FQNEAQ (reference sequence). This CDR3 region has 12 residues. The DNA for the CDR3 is TGTGCCAGCAGCAGCCAAGGGCACGAGCAGTACGTC. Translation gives CASSSQGHEQYV.

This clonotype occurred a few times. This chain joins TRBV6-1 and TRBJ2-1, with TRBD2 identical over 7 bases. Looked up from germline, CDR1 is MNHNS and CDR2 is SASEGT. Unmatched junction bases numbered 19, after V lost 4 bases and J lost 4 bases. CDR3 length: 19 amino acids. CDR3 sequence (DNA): TGTGCCAGCAGTGCGGGGCGTTGGCGGGAGATGGTTAATTACAATGAGCAGTTCTTC. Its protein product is CASSAGRWREMVNYNEQFF.

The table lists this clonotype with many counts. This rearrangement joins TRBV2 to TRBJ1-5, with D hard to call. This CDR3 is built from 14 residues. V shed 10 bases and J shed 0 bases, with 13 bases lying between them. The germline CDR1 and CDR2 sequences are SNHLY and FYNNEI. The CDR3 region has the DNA TGTGCCACCCGAAGTACCTATAGCAATCAGCCCCAGCATTTT. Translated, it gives CATRSTYSNQPQHF.

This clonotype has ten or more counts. As DNA, the CDR3 is TGTGCCAGCAGTCTAGCGCCCCAAGAGACCCAGTACTTC. Translating it yields CASSLAPQETQYF. The V call is TRBV2, the J call TRBJ2-5, with D possibly being TRBD2 (6 bases). V lost 5 bases, J lost 1 base, and 8 bases lay in between. The CDR3 runs to 13 residues. CDR1 and CDR2 (germline): SNHLY, FYNNEI. Full variable domain (remainder filled in from reference TRBV2 and TRBJ2-5): EPEVTQTPSHQVTQMGQEVILRCVPISNHLYFYWYRQILGQKVEFLVSFYNNEISEKSEIFDDQFSVERPDGSNFTLKIRSTKLEDSAMYFCASSLAPQETQYFGPGTRLLVL.

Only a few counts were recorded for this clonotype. The CDR3 nucleotides read TGCAGTGCTAGACCGGGAGGCACAGATACGCAGTATTTT. Amino acids: CSARPGGTDTQYF. The chain carries TRBV20-1 and TRBJ2-3, with D perhaps TRBD2 (6 bases). V was trimmed by 2 bases and J by 1 base, leaving 7 bases between them. This CDR3 is built from 13 residues. Germline CDR1 and CDR2: DFQATT and SNEGSKA (reference sequence).

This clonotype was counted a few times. The CDR3 DNA sequence: TGTGCCAGCAGCCAAGGAGGGACTAGCGGGAGTCAAGAGACCCAGTACTTC. The encoded protein is CASSQGGTSGSQETQYF. The chain joins TRBV7-8 to TRBJ2-5; 14 bases align to TRBD2. CDR1 is SGHVS, CDR2 FQNEAQ, per germline. The V gene end was trimmed by 5 bases and the J gene end by 2 bases; junction bases not matched to a gene: 7. This CDR3 is 17 amino acids long.

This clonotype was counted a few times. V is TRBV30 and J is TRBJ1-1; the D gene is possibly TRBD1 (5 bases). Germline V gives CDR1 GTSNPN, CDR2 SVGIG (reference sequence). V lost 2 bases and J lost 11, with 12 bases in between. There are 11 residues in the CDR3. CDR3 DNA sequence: TGTGCCTGGAGTTGGGGGGGTGACGCTTTCTTT. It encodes CAWSWGGDAFF.

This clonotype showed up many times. CDR3 nucleotides: TGCGCCAGCAGTGAGTCCAGTATGGCCCGGGAGACCCAGTACTTC. It encodes CASSESSMARETQYF. The rearrangement links TRBV10-1 to TRBJ2-5; D unclear. V gave up 0 bases and J gave up 5 bases, with 13 bases separating them. The CDR3 is 15 residues long. The V gene's germline CDR1 is WNHNN and CDR2 SYGVQD (reference sequence).

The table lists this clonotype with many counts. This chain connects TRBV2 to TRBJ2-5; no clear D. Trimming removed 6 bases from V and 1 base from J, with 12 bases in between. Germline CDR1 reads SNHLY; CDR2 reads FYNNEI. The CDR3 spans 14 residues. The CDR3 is CASSPGSPQETQYF. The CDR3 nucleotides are TGTGCCAGCAGCCCCGGGTCGCCCCAAGAGACCCAGTACTTC.